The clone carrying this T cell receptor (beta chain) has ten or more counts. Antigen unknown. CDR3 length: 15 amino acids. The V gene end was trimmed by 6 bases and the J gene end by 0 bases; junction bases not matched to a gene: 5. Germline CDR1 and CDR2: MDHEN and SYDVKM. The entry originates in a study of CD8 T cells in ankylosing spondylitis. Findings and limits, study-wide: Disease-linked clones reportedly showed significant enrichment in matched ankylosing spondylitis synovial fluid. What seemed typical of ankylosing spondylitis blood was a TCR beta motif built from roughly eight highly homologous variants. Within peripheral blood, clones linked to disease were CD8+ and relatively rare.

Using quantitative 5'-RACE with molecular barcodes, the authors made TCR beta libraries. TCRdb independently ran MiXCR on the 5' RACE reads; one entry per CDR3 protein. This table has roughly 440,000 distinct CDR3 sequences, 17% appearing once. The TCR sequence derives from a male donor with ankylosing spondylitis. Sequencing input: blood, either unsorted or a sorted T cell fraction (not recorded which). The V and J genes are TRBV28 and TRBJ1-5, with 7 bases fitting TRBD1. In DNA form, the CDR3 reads TGTGCCAGCAGCCCGACAGGGACTAGCAATCAGCCCCAGCATTTT. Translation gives CASSPTGTSNQPQHF.